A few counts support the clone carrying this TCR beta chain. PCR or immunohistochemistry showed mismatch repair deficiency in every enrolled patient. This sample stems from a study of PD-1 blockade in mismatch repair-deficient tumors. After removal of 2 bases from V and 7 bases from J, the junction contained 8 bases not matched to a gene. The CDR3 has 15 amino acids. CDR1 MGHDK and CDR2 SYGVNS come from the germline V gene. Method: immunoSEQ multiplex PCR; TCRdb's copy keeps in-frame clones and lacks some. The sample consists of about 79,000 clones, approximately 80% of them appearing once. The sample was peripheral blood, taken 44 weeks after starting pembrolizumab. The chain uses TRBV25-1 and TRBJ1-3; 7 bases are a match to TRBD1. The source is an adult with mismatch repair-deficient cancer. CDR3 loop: CASSETRGTANTIYF. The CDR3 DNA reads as TGTGCCAGCAGTGAAACCCGCGGGACAGCGAACACCATATATTTT.